This T cell receptor beta chain was documented in a study of T cell clonotyping in hematopoietic cell transplantation. TCRdb's table, derived via immunoSEQ multiplex PCR, lists solely in-frame clones and lacks some. The data contain about 45,000 clones, roughly four fifths of them singletons. Regarding time point: recipient sample about 28 days before transplant, after cytoreduction. The CDR3 is 16 amino acids. V was cut by 0 bases and J by 2 bases, with 15 bases left in between. Germline CDR1 reads SQVTM; CDR2 reads ANQGSEA. The chain uses TRBV29-1 and TRBJ2-3; D is uncertain. The material sequenced was peripheral blood mononuclear cells, taken before stem cell transplant. The sequence was collected from a man aged 55 to 69 with myelodysplastic syndrome. Some clones in this sample may be carry-over from other donors' samples. CDR3 nucleotides: TGCAGCGTTGAAGATCCAGAAGGGCAGTTCACAGATACGCAGTATTTT. The encoded protein is CSVEDPEGQFTDTQYF.